Presented here are 10 T cell receptor beta chains from one specimen sequenced in a study of T cells in localized non-small cell lung cancer. Only in-frame clones appear in the TCRdb table, and some are missing; sequencing was by immunoSEQ multiplex PCR. Found here are 30,000 to 45,000 clones, 80% to 90% of them singletons; the top ten hold around 2.8%. Sequencing was performed on peripheral blood, taken before any cancer treatment. Every receptor here comes from a woman aged 40-75 years with stage I lung adenocarcinoma.

This sequence joins TRBV5-6 and TRBJ2-1; the match to TRBD2 covers 9 bases. The CDR3 has 18 residues. Germline values: CDR1 SGHDT, CDR2 YYEEEE. Trimming removed 8 bases from V and 9 bases from J; junction bases left unmatched: 24. The CDR3 protein is CASLSRREGTPFRGEQFF. DNA of the CDR3: TGTGCCAGTCTCAGTCGGCGGGAGGGGACTCCCTTTCGGGGTGAGCAGTTCTTC.

This chain uses TRBV2 with TRBJ2-3; D may correspond to TRBD1 or TRBD2 (6 bases each). Trimming pared 3 bases from V and 4 bases from J, leaving 17 bases between. The CDR3 spans 16 residues. Germline CDR1 is SNHLY and CDR2 is FYNNEI. The CDR3 reads CASSEFGRDNADTQYF. In DNA, the CDR3 is TGTGCCAGCAGTGAGTTTGGGCGGGACAACGCAGATACGCAGTATTTT.

The genes are TRBV7-3 and TRBJ2-3; D is perhaps TRBD1 (6 bases). Deletions cut 5 bases from V and 6 bases from J, with 12 bases between. The CDR3 loop spans 13 amino acids. Per germline, CDR1 SGHTA and CDR2 FQGTGA. CDR3 amino acids: CASSATGMDTQYF. The DNA for the CDR3 is TGTGCCAGCAGCGCCACAGGGATGGATACGCAGTATTTT.

The rearrangement links TRBV5-1 to TRBJ2-4, with D possibly matching TRBD2 (6 bases). Germline values: CDR1 SGHRS, CDR2 YFSETQ. Trimming removed 4 bases from V and 8 bases from J, with 16 bases in between. The CDR3 has 14 amino acids. This chain's CDR3 is CASSSGPGVDIQYF. The CDR3 coding sequence is TGCGCCAGCAGCAGCGGACCGGGGGTGGACATTCAGTACTTC.

This chain links TRBV28 with TRBJ1-2, with 9 bases identical to TRBD1. Germline values: CDR1 MDHEN, CDR2 SYDVKM. V shed 6 bases and J 7 bases; nucleotides not matched to a gene: 15. The CDR3 consists of 16 residues. In DNA, the CDR3 is TGTGCCAGCAGGGCGGGCTGGGACAGGGACTCGGGTGGCTACACCTTC. This translates into CASRAGWDRDSGGYTF.

This rearrangement joins TRBV9 to TRBJ1-2; TRBD1 matches 8 bases. The CDR3 length is 14 residues. CDR1 and CDR2 (germline): SGDLS, YYNGEE. V lost 2 bases, J lost 4 bases, and 4 bases stayed unmatched. In DNA form, the CDR3 reads TGTGCCAGCAGCGTCGGACAGGGAACCTATGGCTACACCTTC. Its protein product is CASSVGQGTYGYTF.

In its sample, this clone was seen once. The chain has TRBV4-1 and TRBJ1-1; 7 positions match TRBD1. The CDR3 runs 15 residues. Trimming at V came to 1 base and at J to 4 bases, leaving 6 bases not matched to a gene. The germline CDR1 and CDR2 sequences are MGHRA and YSYEKL. CDR3 region: CASSQAEQGSTEAFF. The CDR3, as DNA: TGCGCCAGCAGCCAAGCCGAACAGGGGAGCACTGAAGCTTTCTTT.

V and J are TRBV5-1 and TRBJ2-5, with D perhaps assigned TRBD1 or TRBD2 (5 bases each). The length of the CDR3 is 14 residues. Trimming cost V 3 bases and J 3 bases, with 12 bases left between them. Germline CDR1 reads SGHRS; CDR2 reads YFSETQ. Here the CDR3 DNA reads TGCGCCAGCAGCTCGACCGGGACCAAAGAGACCCAGTACTTC. This gives the protein CASSSTGTKETQYF.

The chain recombines TRBV5-4 with TRBJ1-3; D not certain. This CDR3 has 15 amino acids. V dropped 4 bases and J dropped 4 bases, with 15 bases sitting between them. Germline V gene data show CDR1 as SGHNT and CDR2 as YYREEE (reference sequence). CDR3 sequence (DNA): TGTGCCAGCAGCCCATCGGTGGGTAGAGGAAACACCATATATTTT. It codes for CASSPSVGRGNTIYF.

V gene TRBV7-9 combines with J gene TRBJ2-5; D uncertain. Trimming pared 2 bases from V and 4 bases from J, leaving 11 bases between. CDR1 SEHNR and CDR2 FQNEAQ come from the germline V gene (reference sequence). The CDR3 length is 14 residues. In DNA, the CDR3 is TGTGCCAGCAGCTTAAATATAGGCATAGAGACCCAGTACTTC. It specifies CASSLNIGIETQYF.